The rows below give T cell receptor beta chains drawn from one sample of a study of cytomegalovirus exposure and HLA in healthy donors. Sequencing was performed with immunoSEQ multiplex PCR; in TCRdb, only in-frame clones are kept and a portion is missing. The table lists 60,000 to 75,000 clones, about 76% of them singletons. Sequenced input: PBMCs. These receptors were obtained from a man aged 45-65 years in good health and CMV-seronegative. Each CDR3 is given with its conserved first and last residue. Each record gives: D gene, J gene, V gene, clone size, CDR3 protein, CDR3 DNA. The D gene is left open where the match is weak. A row's size may be missing; if present it is once, few, many or a size class.

.,TRBJ1-4,TRBV6-5,.,CASSYSDIATNEKLFF,TGTGCCAGCAGTTACTCAGACATAGCAACTAATGAAAAACTGTTTTTT
TRBD2,TRBJ2-7,TRBV7-2,.,CASSLVSGTSPYEQYF,TGTGCCAGCAGCTTAGTAAGTGGGACTAGTCCCTACGAGCAGTACTTC
.,TRBJ1-1,TRBV29-1,.,CSVEGGDSTEAFF,TGCAGCGTTGAGGGGGGGGACTCAACTGAAGCTTTCTTT
.,TRBJ1-2,TRBV9,.,CASSEGVYGYTF,TGTGCCAGCAGCGAAGGGGTCTATGGCTACACCTTC
TRBD1,TRBJ1-5,TRBV7-9,.,CASSLSTGVQPQHF,TGTGCCAGCAGCTTAAGCACAGGGGTTCAGCCCCAGCATTTT
.,TRBJ2-7,TRBV14,.,CASSASSYEQYF,TGTGCCAGCAGCGCCAGCTCCTACGAGCAGTACTTC
TRBD1,TRBJ1-6,TRBV19,.,CASTMTGESSPLHF,TGTGCCAGTACCATGACAGGGGAAAGTTCACCCCTCCACTTT
.,TRBJ1-2,TRBV19,.,CASSFSGARGYTF,TGTGCCAGTAGTTTTTCAGGGGCGCGCGGCTACACCTTC
TRBD1,TRBJ2-3,TRBV2,.,CASKVKGGQGTDTQYF,TGTGCCAGCAAAGTCAAGGGGGGACAGGGCACAGATACGCAGTATTTT
.,TRBJ1-3,TRBV6-5,.,CASSYARQYSGNTIYF,TGTGCCAGCAGTTACGCCCGACAGTACTCTGGAAACACCATATATTTT
.,TRBJ1-2,TRBV11-2,.,CASSRLGISLVNYGYTF,TGTGCCAGCAGCCGACTAGGGATATCTTTGGTGAACTATGGCTACACCTTC
TRBD1,TRBJ1-2,TRBV7-9,.,CASSPDRGLGYTF,TGTGCCAGCAGCCCGGACAGGGGGCTTGGCTACACCTTC
.,TRBJ1-1,TRBV6-5,once,CASSYGATEAFF,TGTGCCAGCAGTTACGGAGCCACTGAAGCTTTCTTT
TRBD1,TRBJ2-4,TRBV5-5,few,CASSPYYRDRVLWSIQYF,TGTGCCAGCAGCCCGTACTACCGGGACAGGGTACTGTGGAGCATTCAGTACTTC
TRBD2,TRBJ2-2,TRBV7-6,.,CASSLRLRLAPGELFF,TGTGCCAGCAGCTTAAGACTCCGACTAGCCCCCGGGGAGCTGTTTTTT
.,TRBJ1-5,TRBV6-4,.,CVDRDNNQPQHF,TGTGTCGACCGGGACAACAATCAGCCCCAGCATTTT
.,TRBJ2-3,TRBV30,.,CAWSPTPGVTDTQYF,TGTGCCTGGAGCCCCACCCCGGGAGTCACAGATACGCAGTATTTT
.,TRBJ2-5,TRBV11-3,.,CASSTGQGGRNQETQYF,TGTGCCAGCAGCACCGGACAGGGAGGGAGGAACCAAGAGACCCAGTACTTC
.,TRBJ2-6,TRBV14,few,CASGVGSGANVLTF,TGTGCCAGCGGTGTCGGGTCCGGGGCCAACGTCCTGACTTTC
.,TRBJ2-3,TRBV7-2,.,CASSHLVGTDTQYF,TGTGCCAGCAGCCACTTAGTCGGCACAGATACGCAGTATTTT
.,TRBJ1-1,TRBV7-9,.,CASSLDSNTEAFF,TGTGCCAGCAGCTTAGACAGCAACACTGAAGCTTTCTTT
.,TRBJ1-4,TRBV7-6,.,CASSPSPPGGLSEKLFF,TGTGCCAGCAGCCCATCCCCCCCGGGGGGTCTCTCGGAAAAACTGTTTTTT
.,TRBJ1-4,TRBV10-2,.,CASRTGLVGTNEKLFF,TGCGCCAGCAGGACCGGACTTGTGGGCACTAATGAAAAACTGTTTTTT
TRBD2,TRBJ2-2,TRBV11-3,.,CASSLWTSGANTGELFF,TGTGCCAGCAGCTTGTGGACTAGCGGGGCCAACACCGGGGAGCTGTTTTTT
TRBD1,TRBJ1-5,TRBV15,few,CATSMTGQGMLQPQHF,TGTGCCACCAGCATGACGGGACAGGGGATGCTTCAGCCCCAGCATTTT
.,TRBJ1-1,TRBV5-1,few,CASSYGTRSGANTEAFF,TGCGCCAGCAGCTATGGGACAAGATCAGGGGCGAACACTGAAGCTTTCTTT
TRBD2,TRBJ2-1,TRBV19,once,CASGTSGGAGNEQFF,TGTGCCAGTGGGACTAGCGGGGGGGCCGGGAATGAGCAGTTCTTC